This TCR beta chain stems from a study of blood T cell repertoires in COVID-19. Study-wide context: Samples taken during acute and convalescent COVID-19 were collected in the United States, Italy and Spain. In each case, the material was cDNA or gDNA derived from T cells, B-cell-depleted T cells, or PBMCs.

Germline V gene lookup returns CDR1 SEHNR and CDR2 FQNEAQ (reference sequence). Trimming took off 3 bases at V and 2 bases at J, with 7 bases between the two ends. The CDR3 has 13 amino acids. In the authors' methods: Nucleated cell counts were estimated from reference gene primer amplification. Clones were read by immunoSEQ multiplex PCR, and TCRdb kept only the in-frame ones, dropping some. The DNA was the basis for D and trimming; V, J and clone size are from that table. The table records 300,000 or so clones, 70% to 90% of them present only once. The sequencing input was peripheral blood. The chain links TRBV7-9 to TRBJ2-5; D is uncertain. The TCR sequence derives from a woman aged 30 to 39 who had recovered from COVID-19. The CDR3 region has the DNA TGTGCCAGCAGCTTGACTCTTCAAGAGACCCAGTACTTC. Protein product: CASSLTLQETQYF.